The 17 T cell receptor beta chains below were found in one sample sequenced in a study of blood T cell repertoires in COVID-19. Some clones are missing from TCRdb's copy, which holds only in-frame ones; the method was immunoSEQ multiplex PCR. The table lists 250,000 to 300,000 clones, around nine tenths of them singletons, with under 15% in the top ten. Sequencing input: peripheral blood. The receptors derive from a woman aged 55-75 years with acute or convalescent COVID-19.

The chain is built from TRBV27 and TRBJ1-1; D possibly corresponds to TRBD1 (6 bases). The V end lost 2 bases, the J end lost 4 bases, and 17 bases lay between the germline ends. The CDR3 is 16 residues long. Per the germline V gene, CDR1 is MNHEY and CDR2 is SMNVEV (reference sequence). The CDR3 DNA follows: TGTGCCAGCAGTTTAGAAGGGAAGGGGGGGCCCACTGAAGCTTTCTTT. This encodes CASSLEGKGGPTEAFF.

The genes are TRBV2 and TRBJ1-2, with no clear D. CDR3 length equals 12 residues. V gave up 8 bases and J gave up 2 bases, with 9 bases separating them. The V gene's germline CDR1 is SNHLY and CDR2 FYNNEI. The DNA of the CDR3 is TGTGCCAGCCAGTATATAAACTATGGCTACACCTTC. Its translation: CASQYINYGYTF.

The V gene is TRBV2, the J gene TRBJ2-7, with 9 bases aligning to TRBD1. This CDR3 spans 14 amino acids. Germline V CDR1 and CDR2: SNHLY, FYNNEI. Trimming at V came to 3 bases and at J to 5 bases, leaving 5 bases not matched to a gene. In nucleotides, the CDR3 is TGTGCCAGCAGTGATTGGGACAGGGCCGACGAGCAGTACTTC. Protein product: CASSDWDRADEQYF.

CDR3 loop: CASRHQGPGPGELFF. The CDR3 DNA reads as TGTGCCAGCAGGCACCAGGGGCCGGGACCCGGGGAGCTGTTTTTT. This sequence joins TRBV28 and TRBJ2-2; maybe TRBD1 (6 bases). The CDR3 is made up of 15 amino acids. The germline gives CDR1 MDHEN, CDR2 SYDVKM. V lost 6 bases to trimming and J lost 6 bases, with 17 bases between them. Variable domain in full (rest from reference TRBV28 and TRBJ2-2): DVKVTQSSRYLVKRTGEKVFLECVQDMDHENMFWYRQDPGLGLRLIYFSYDVKMKEKGDIPEGYSVSREKKERFSLILESASTNQTSMYLCASRHQGPGPGELFFGEGSRLTVL.

This chain uses TRBV5-5 with TRBJ2-2; the D gene is possibly TRBD1 (6 bases). V was pared by 8 bases and J by 3 bases, with 14 bases between. This CDR3 contains 14 residues. CDR1 is SGHKS and CDR2 is YYEKEE in the germline V gene (reference sequence). For the CDR3, the DNA is TGTGCCAGTCGTTGGGACACCTACACCGGGGAGCTGTTTTTT. Translation: CASRWDTYTGELFF. Looking up the rest from reference TRBV5-5 and TRBJ2-2 gives the full variable domain: DAGVTQSPTHLIKTRGQQVTLRCSPISGHKSVSWYQQVLGQGPQFIFQYYEKEERGRGNFPDRFSARQFPNYSSELNVNALLLGDSALYLCASRWDTYTGELFFGEGSRLTVL.

The chain employs TRBV5-1 and TRBJ1-1; 7 bases are a match to TRBD1. V shed 6 bases, J shed 0 bases, and the junction held 8 bases outside the gene matches. Per germline, CDR1 SGHRS and CDR2 YFSETQ. The CDR3 runs to 15 residues. The CDR3 here is CASIAGQAMNTEAFF. CDR3 in DNA: TGCGCCAGCATCGCCGGACAGGCGATGAACACTGAAGCTTTCTTT.

The chain has TRBV10-2 and TRBJ1-4; tentative D call: TRBD1 (6 bases). The CDR3 has 15 amino acids. Germline CDR1 and CDR2: WSHSY and SAAADI. Trimming took off 1 base at V and 3 bases at J, with 9 bases between the two ends. CDR3 residues: CASSEWGTPNEKLFF. The CDR3, as DNA: TGCGCCAGCAGTGAGTGGGGGACACCTAATGAAAAACTGTTTTTT.

The CDR3 nucleotides read TGTGCCAGCAGTCCAATTGGGACAGGGGGCGTGGGGATGAACACTGAAGCTTTCTTT. It is translated as CASSPIGTGGVGMNTEAFF. This chain links TRBV2 with TRBJ1-1, with 12 bases aligning to TRBD1. Germline CDR1 is SNHLY and CDR2 is FYNNEI. This CDR3 comprises 19 residues. Trimming cost V 5 bases and J 0 bases; bases outside gene matches: 13.

The chain is built from TRBV4-3 and TRBJ1-2, with a tentative D call TRBD1 (5 bases). The CDR3 length is 14 residues. Between the trimmed V and J ends, which lost 1 base and 4 bases, there was a span of 10 bases. Germline CDR1 and CDR2: LGHNA and YSLEER. The CDR3 DNA is TGCGCCAGCAGCCAAGTAACAGGTCCCTATGGCTACACCTTC. Residues: CASSQVTGPYGYTF.

The chain recombines TRBV7-9 with TRBJ2-5, with D perhaps matching TRBD1 (6 bases). Trimming took 10 bases from V and 3 from J, leaving 12 bases between them. Looked up from germline, CDR1 is SEHNR and CDR2 is FQNEAQ (reference sequence). CDR3 length equals 12 residues. The CDR3, as DNA: TGTGCCACCCAAACAGGGAAAGAGACCCAGTACTTC. It is translated as CATQTGKETQYF.

J is TRBJ2-2 and V is TRBV4-2, with D possibly matching TRBD2 (6 bases). Between the trimmed V and J ends, which lost 0 bases and 0 bases, there was a span of 11 bases. There are 17 residues in the CDR3. Germline V gives CDR1 LGHNA, CDR2 YNFKEQ. CDR3 nucleotide sequence: TGTGCCAGCAGCCAAGATCCGGGGGACGCGAACACCGGGGAGCTGTTTTTT. Protein product: CASSQDPGDANTGELFF.

This clone was seen once. The V and J genes are TRBV7-2 and TRBJ1-1; a weak D match, TRBD1 (6 bases). Trimming took off 5 bases at V and 7 bases at J, with 11 bases between the two ends. CDR1 and CDR2 from the germline V gene are SGHTA and FQGNSA. There are 12 residues in the CDR3. CDR3 in amino acids: CASSRQGSEAFF. DNA for the CDR3: TGTGCCAGCAGCCGTCAGGGGAGTGAAGCTTTCTTT.

The chain recombines TRBV28 with TRBJ2-5, with D tentatively TRBD1 (5 bases). This CDR3 has 11 residues. V was pared by 9 bases and J by 3 bases, with 8 bases between. The germline V gene has CDR1 MDHEN and CDR2 SYDVKM. The CDR3 DNA follows: TGTGCCAGTCAGGGTAAAGAGACCCAGTACTTC. Translated, it gives CASQGKETQYF.

The chain links TRBV2 to TRBJ2-1, with a tentative D call TRBD1 (7 bases). Germline V CDR1 and CDR2: SNHLY, FYNNEI. The germline V and J ends were trimmed by 8 bases and 7 bases, with 15 bases remaining between them. The CDR3 has 13 amino acids. CDR3 region: CASGGTVENEQFF. The CDR3 DNA follows: TGTGCCAGCGGGGGGACAGTAGAAAATGAGCAGTTCTTC.

This clone has only a few counts. This chain connects TRBV3-1 (or the pseudogene TRBV3-2) to TRBJ1-1, with D perhaps matching TRBD1 (5 bases). Germline V gene lookup returns CDR1 LGHDT and CDR2 YNNKEL (reference sequence). V gave up 0 bases and J gave up 4 bases, with 9 bases separating them. This CDR3 is built from 14 residues. The chain's CDR3 is CASSQDGAFTEAFF. In DNA, the CDR3 is TGTGCCAGCAGCCAAGATGGGGCATTCACTGAAGCTTTCTTT.

This rearrangement joins TRBV14 to TRBJ1-6, with D uncertain. From germline, CDR1 is SGHDN and CDR2 FVKESK. The germline V and J ends were trimmed by 0 bases and 9 bases, with 9 bases remaining between them. The CDR3 is made up of 14 amino acids. The CDR3 region is CASSQDQRGSPLHF. The CDR3 region has the DNA TGTGCCAGCAGCCAAGATCAGCGCGGTTCACCCCTCCACTTT.

V gene TRBV28 combines with J gene TRBJ2-2; TRBD1 matches 8 bases. Germline-derived CDR1 and CDR2 are MDHEN and SYDVKM. The CDR3 consists of 16 residues. V lost 2 bases, J lost 4 bases, and 6 bases stayed unmatched. The CDR3 sequence: CASSLPSGGVTGELFF. In DNA form, the CDR3 reads TGTGCCAGCAGTTTACCCTCAGGGGGCGTCACCGGGGAGCTGTTTTTT.